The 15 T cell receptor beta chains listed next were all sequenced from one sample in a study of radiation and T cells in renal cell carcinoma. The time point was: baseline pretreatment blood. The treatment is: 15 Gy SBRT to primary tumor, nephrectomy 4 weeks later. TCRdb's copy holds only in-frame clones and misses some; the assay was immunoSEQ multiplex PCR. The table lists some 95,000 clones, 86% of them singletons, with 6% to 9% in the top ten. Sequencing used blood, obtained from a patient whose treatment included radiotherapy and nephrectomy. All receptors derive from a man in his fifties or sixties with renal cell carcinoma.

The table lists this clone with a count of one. The CDR3: CASRSSGQRTDTQYF. The DNA for the CDR3 is TGTGCCAGCAGGAGTAGCGGGCAACGAACTGATACGCAGTATTTT. The chain employs TRBV2 and TRBJ2-3; 7 bases map to TRBD2. V gave up 6 bases and J gave up 6 bases; unmatched junction bases: 12. This CDR3 region has 15 residues. Germline lookup yields CDR1 SNHLY and CDR2 FYNNEI.

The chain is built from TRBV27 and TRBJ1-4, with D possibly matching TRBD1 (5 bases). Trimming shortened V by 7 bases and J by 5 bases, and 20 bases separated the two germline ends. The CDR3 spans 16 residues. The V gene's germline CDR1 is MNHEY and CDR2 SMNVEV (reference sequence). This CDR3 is CASMPTGGVRNEKLFF. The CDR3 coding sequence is TGTGCCAGCATGCCCACTGGGGGAGTAAGGAATGAAAAACTGTTTTTT. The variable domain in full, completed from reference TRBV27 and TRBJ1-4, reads EAQVTQNPRYLITVTGKKLTVTCSQNMNHEYMSWYRQDPGLGLRQIYYSMNVEVTDKGDVPEGYKVSRKEKRNFPLILESPSPNQTSLYFCASMPTGGVRNEKLFFGSGTQLSVL.

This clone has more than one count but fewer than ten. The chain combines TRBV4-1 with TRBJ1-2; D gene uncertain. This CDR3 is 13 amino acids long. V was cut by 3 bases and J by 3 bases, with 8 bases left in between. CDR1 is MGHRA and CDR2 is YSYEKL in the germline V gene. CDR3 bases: TGCGCCAGCAGCCAGGAACGGCACTATGGCTACACCTTC. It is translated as CASSQERHYGYTF.

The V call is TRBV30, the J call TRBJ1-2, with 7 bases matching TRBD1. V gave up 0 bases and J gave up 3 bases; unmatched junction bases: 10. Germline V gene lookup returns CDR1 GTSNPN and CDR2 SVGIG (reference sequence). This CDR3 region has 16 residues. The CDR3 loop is CAWSVGGGRVDYGYTF. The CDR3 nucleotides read TGTGCCTGGAGTGTAGGAGGGGGCAGGGTGGACTATGGCTACACCTTC.

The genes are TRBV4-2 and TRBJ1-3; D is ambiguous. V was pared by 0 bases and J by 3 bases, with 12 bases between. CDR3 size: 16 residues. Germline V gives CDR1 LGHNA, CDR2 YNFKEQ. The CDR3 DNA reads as TGTGCCAGCAGCCAAGAGGGGAGAGCGAATGGAAACACCATATATTTT. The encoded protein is CASSQEGRANGNTIYF.

The CDR3 DNA is TGTGCCAGTAGTATCGCCGGGACAGTAAACTACGAGCAGTACTTC. Protein sequence: CASSIAGTVNYEQYF. The genes are TRBV19 and TRBJ2-7, with TRBD1 matching over 7 bases. Per the germline V gene, CDR1 is LNHDA and CDR2 is SQIVND (reference sequence). J gave up 3 bases and V 3 bases, and 8 bases lay outside the gene matches. CDR3 length: 15 residues.

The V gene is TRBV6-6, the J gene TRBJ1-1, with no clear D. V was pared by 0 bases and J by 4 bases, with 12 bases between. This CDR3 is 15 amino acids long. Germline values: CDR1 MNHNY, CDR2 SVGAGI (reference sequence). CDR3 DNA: TGTGCCAGCAGTTACTCGAACCTGGAGACCACTGAAGCTTTCTTT. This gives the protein CASSYSNLETTEAFF.

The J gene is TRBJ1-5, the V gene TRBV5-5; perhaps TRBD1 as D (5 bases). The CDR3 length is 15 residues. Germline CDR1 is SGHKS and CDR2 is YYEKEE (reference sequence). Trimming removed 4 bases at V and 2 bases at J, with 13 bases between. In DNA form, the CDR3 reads TGTGCCAGCAGCGGGTATGGGACGGGCAATCAGCCCCAGCATTTT. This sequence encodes CASSGYGTGNQPQHF.

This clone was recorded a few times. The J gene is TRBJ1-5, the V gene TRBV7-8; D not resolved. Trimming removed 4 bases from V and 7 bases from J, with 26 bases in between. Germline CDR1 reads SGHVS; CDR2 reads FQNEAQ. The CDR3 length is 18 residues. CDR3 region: CASSSYHRRAGLGQPQHF. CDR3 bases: TGTGCCAGCAGCTCATATCACAGACGGGCCGGCTTGGGCCAGCCCCAGCATTTT.

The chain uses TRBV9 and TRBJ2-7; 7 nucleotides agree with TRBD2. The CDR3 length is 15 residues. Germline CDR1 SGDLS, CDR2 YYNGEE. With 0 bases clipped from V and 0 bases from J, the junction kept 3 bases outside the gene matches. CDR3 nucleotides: TGTGCCAGCAGCGTAGCGGGAGGCTACTCCTACGAGCAGTACTTC. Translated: CASSVAGGYSYEQYF.

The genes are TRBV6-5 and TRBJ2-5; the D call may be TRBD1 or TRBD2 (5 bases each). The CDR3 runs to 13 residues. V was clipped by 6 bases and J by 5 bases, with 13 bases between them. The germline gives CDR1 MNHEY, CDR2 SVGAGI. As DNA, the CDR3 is TGTGCCAGCAGAAGAGGGGTTTCTGAGACCCAGTACTTC. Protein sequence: CASRRGVSETQYF.

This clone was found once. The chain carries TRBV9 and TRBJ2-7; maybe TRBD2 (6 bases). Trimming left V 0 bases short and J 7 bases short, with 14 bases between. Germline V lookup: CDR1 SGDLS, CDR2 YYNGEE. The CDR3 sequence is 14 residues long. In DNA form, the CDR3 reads TGTGCCAGCAGCGTAGGGGACTCCCAGGGAGAGCAGTACTTC. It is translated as CASSVGDSQGEQYF.

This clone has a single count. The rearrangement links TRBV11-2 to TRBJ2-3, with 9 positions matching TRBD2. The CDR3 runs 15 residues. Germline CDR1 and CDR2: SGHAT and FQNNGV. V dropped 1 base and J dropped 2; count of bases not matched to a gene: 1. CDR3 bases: TGTGCCAGCAGCTTAGGACTAGCGGACACAGATACGCAGTATTTT. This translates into CASSLGLADTDTQYF.

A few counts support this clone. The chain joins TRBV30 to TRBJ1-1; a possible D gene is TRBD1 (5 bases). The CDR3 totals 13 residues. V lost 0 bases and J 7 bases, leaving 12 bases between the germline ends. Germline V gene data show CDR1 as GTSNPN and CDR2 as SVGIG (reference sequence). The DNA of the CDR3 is TGTGCCTGGAGTGTAACGGGGGTAGGTGAAGCTTTCTTT. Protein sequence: CAWSVTGVGEAFF.

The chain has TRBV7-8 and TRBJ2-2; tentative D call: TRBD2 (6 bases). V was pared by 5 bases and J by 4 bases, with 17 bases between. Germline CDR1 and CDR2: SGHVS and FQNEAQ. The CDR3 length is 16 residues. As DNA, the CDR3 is TGTGCCAGCAGCGCATCGTTTAGCGGCACCACCGGGGAGCTGTTTTTT. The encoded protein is CASSASFSGTTGELFF.